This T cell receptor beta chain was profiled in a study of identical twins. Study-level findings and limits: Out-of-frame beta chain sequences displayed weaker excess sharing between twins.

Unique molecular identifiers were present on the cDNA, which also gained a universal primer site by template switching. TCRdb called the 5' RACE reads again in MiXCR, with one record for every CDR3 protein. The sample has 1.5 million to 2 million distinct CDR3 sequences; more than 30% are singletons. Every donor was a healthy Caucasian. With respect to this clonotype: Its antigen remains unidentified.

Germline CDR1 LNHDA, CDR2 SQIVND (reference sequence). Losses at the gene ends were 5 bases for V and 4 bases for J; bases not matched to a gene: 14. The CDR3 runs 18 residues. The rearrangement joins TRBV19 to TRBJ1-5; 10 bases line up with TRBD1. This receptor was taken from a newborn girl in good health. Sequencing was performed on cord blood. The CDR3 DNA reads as TGTGCCAGTAGTTCCAGACTCCCGAGACAGGGGGCTAATCAGCCCCAGCATTTT. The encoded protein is CASSSRLPRQGANQPQHF.